The T cell receptor (beta chain) under discussion was sequenced for a study of blood T cell repertoires in COVID-19 (dated by TCRdb to the early 2020s). General notes on the study: Samples covering the acute and convalescent phases of COVID-19 were provided by collaborators in the United States, Italy and Spain. A de-identified subject ID, COVID-19 status, age in years and sex were almost always included in the sample metadata. A freely available public database, intended as a resource for researchers studying the immune response to SARS-CoV-2, is where the repertoires were released. Where HLA class I and class II types were available, the types were taken from metadata supplied by the sample provider, not from assay-based typing. The samples were drawn from two sources: the first 160 participants of the ongoing ImmuneRACE study, and 1,254 subjects contributed by 6 global collaborators. The material from the prospective study consisted of cDNA or gDNA derived from T cells, B-cell-depleted T cells, or PBMCs. The dataset comprised deeply sampled blood TCRbeta repertoires from subjects exposed to, actively infected with, or recovered from COVID-19.

In the prospective study, participants were about 18 to 95 years old, resided in 25 or so geographic areas of the United States, and were enrolled through a virtual design. In the prospective study, cohorts were assigned on the basis of participant-reported clinical history obtained from a screening survey and a study questionnaire. Recovered participants in ImmuneRACE Cohort 3 were defined by two consecutive negative NP/OP PCR tests, clearance by a healthcare professional, or resolution of symptoms. In the prospective study, whole blood, serum and a nasopharyngeal or oropharyngeal swab were collected from each participant by mobile phlebotomists. Over a roughly two-month period, participants in the prospective study had the option of providing additional blood draws and questionnaires. Blood samples from the prospective study were shipped frozen or at room temperature prior to DNA extraction.

This clone appeared once. This clone's antigen is unknown. No base quality values were provided; no much bigger clone lies one nucleotide off. TCRbeta CDR3 regions were amplified from genomic DNA by means of the immunoSEQ Assay, a bias-controlled multiplex PCR. Per the authors' processing: The number of nucleated cells in each sample was estimated from the amplification of reference gene primers within the assay. To quantify the absolute abundance of each unique TCRbeta CDR3 rearrangement, sequence reads were collapsed and filtered. For each sample, productive Simpson clonality was calculated by taking the square root of Simpson's diversity index across productive rearrangements. This immuneACCESS table, as held by TCRdb, lists in-frame sequences with V and J called but not all clones. Of the missing ones, under half trace to an unresolved V gene in checked studies; the others have no known cause. V and J calls and clone size follow that table, whereas D and trimming were derived from the DNA. This sample is represented by more than 250,000 clones; around 86% of them were singletons. About 10% of the sample is in the top ten clones.

V is pared back by 5 bases and J by 5 bases, with 10 bases lying between the germline termini. The CDR3 spans 13 residues, from the cysteine through the phenylalanine. Just CDR3 DNA is preserved here, 39 bases in frame from base 1. What the study reported, not specific to this receptor: The amount of clinical and demographic metadata varied by source and participant and was provided uncurated.

The sequence was collected from a woman under 30 who had recovered from COVID-19. The chain joins TRBV12-3 or TRBV12-4 to TRBJ2-1, with the identity of the D gene unclear. The sequenced material came from PBMCs or T cells enriched from blood (not recorded which). The CDR3 corresponds to CASSVGSHNEQFF. The DNA sequence is as follows: TGTGCCAGCAGTGTCGGGTCCCACAATGAGCAGTTCTTC.